This T cell receptor beta chain was recorded in a study of early T cells in non-severe SARS-CoV-2 infection (dated by TCRdb to 2020 to 2023). For context, the study as a whole: Because TCR sequencing was done on bulk RNA from unsorted whole blood, the alpha and beta chains could not be paired.

The library was prepared using 5' RACE. The run used a NextSeq 500. In the TCR library protocol, unique molecular identifiers were attached to individual cDNA molecules to correct for PCR bias and sequencing error. Both TCR alpha and beta chains were sequenced, and tight co-correlation was observed between alpha and beta sequence abundances in each sample. In the source study's methods: Decombinator V4 was used to annotate TCR sequences for V gene, J gene and CDR3. Expanded TCRs were defined as changing significantly between any two time points under a Poisson model with p below 0.0001. TCR abundances were normalised to the total number of TCRs sequenced in each sample and reported as counts per million. TRAV1-2 paired with TRAJ12, TRAJ20 or TRAJ33 defined MAIT TCRs, while TRAV10 paired with TRAJ18 defined iNKT TCRs. VDJdb, accessed 1 November 2021, was searched for CMV, EBV and SARS-CoV-2 annotated TCRs, excluding TCRs annotated for multiple antigens. TCRdb's own reprocessing of the public reads used fastp at Q25 and MiXCR and kept productive beta chains. Under each unique CDR3 protein, matching rows form one entry showing the most common genes and DNA. The V and J calls were not made by the authors but by TCRdb's processing. The sample contains some 40,000 distinct CDR3 sequences, under 5% of them found a single time. The top ten clones comprise 9% to 10% of the sample.

Set within a cohort of healthcare workers in London, UK, this nested case-control study involved weekly PCR testing of nasopharyngeal swabs along with blood sampling. Healthcare workers were recruited during the week of the UK lockdown, between 23 and 31 March 2020, and followed weekly for up to roughly 15 weeks. V loses 0 bases, J loses 2 bases, and the germline ends lie 8 bases apart. From the cysteine through the phenylalanine, the CDR3 covers 14 amino acids. Only the CDR3 portion is preserved as DNA: 42 bases, with reading frame beginning at the first base. CDR1 is given as LNHDA and CDR2 as SQIVND, both from the germline V gene (reference sequence). This clonotype was detected many times. There is no known antigen for this receptor. Base qualities are missing; no much larger clone stands one base away. What the research found in general, with its limitations: Matching against VDJdb was skewed toward anti-spike CD8 responses, likely underestimated virus-specific expansions, and missed private and CD4 specificities.

Sample: whole blood. The receptor comes from an adult who was a healthcare worker with PCR-confirmed SARS-CoV-2 infection or an uninfected control (not recorded which). The rearrangement combines TRBV19 with TRBJ2-7, with the D gene not confidently named. The sequence in DNA is TGTGCCAGTAGTATAGATGGCGGAACCTACGAGCAGTACTTC. Its translation is CASSIDGGTYEQYF.